A selection of T cell receptor beta chains follows, all from one sample in a study of T cells after yellow fever vaccination. TCRdb itself ran the 5' RACE reads through MiXCR, one entry per CDR3 protein. The sample lists some 500,000 distinct CDR3 sequences, approximately 12% seen once, with about 14% in the top ten. This material consisted of PBMCs, taken on the day of the yellow fever booster vaccination. All receptors come from a man younger than 40 who received the YFV17D yellow fever vaccine. Both conserved end residues are part of each CDR3. D genes are given only for firm matches. Where a row states a size, it is once, few, many or the class of an expanded clone; other rows omit it.

j_call d_call clone_size v_call cdr3_aa cdr3_nt
TRBJ2-3 . few TRBV6-6 CASRASFGTQYF TGTGCCAGCAGGGCTAGCTTCGGTACGCAGTATTTT
TRBJ2-1 . few TRBV12-3/TRBV12-4 CASRRGRNEQFF TGTGCCAGCAGGCGGGGACGGAATGAGCAGTTCTTC
TRBJ2-2 . many TRBV7-3 CASSPSTGELFF TGTGCCAGCAGCCCCAGCACCGGGGAGCTGTTTTTT
TRBJ2-3 TRBD2 . TRBV5-1 CASSSGTSGRVTDTQYF TGCGCCAGCAGCTCCGGGACTAGCGGGAGAGTCACAGATACGCAGTATTTT
TRBJ2-5 . . TRBV5-1 CASSLRPGLDRETQYF TGCGCCAGCAGCTTGAGGCCGGGACTCGACCGAGAGACCCAGTACTTC
TRBJ1-2 TRBD1 . TRBV29-1 CSVDRDNGYTF TGCAGCGTGGACAGGGATAATGGCTACACCTTC
TRBJ2-3 TRBD2 . TRBV6-1 CASSLLAGVSTDTQYF TGTGCCAGCAGCCTACTAGCGGGAGTCAGCACAGATACGCAGTATTTT
TRBJ2-1 . . TRBV29-1 CSVGEVEGLYNEQFF TGCAGCGTTGGGGAGGTAGAGGGACTCTACAATGAGCAGTTCTTC
TRBJ1-6 . few TRBV5-4 CASSAAPQGLNSPLHF TGTGCCAGCAGCGCCGCTCCCCAGGGGCTTAATTCACCCCTCCACTTT
TRBJ1-1 . few TRBV7-3 CASSPSENTEAFF TGTGCCAGCAGCCCCTCGGAGAACACTGAAGCTTTCTTT
TRBJ1-4 TRBD1 few TRBV6-1 CASSPTSQGWEKLFF TGTGCCAGCAGTCCGACCTCACAGGGGTGGGAAAAACTGTTTTTT
TRBJ2-1 . . TRBV20-1 CSAMGGGAYDEQFF TGCAGTGCCATGGGGGGGGGCGCGTATGATGAGCAGTTCTTC